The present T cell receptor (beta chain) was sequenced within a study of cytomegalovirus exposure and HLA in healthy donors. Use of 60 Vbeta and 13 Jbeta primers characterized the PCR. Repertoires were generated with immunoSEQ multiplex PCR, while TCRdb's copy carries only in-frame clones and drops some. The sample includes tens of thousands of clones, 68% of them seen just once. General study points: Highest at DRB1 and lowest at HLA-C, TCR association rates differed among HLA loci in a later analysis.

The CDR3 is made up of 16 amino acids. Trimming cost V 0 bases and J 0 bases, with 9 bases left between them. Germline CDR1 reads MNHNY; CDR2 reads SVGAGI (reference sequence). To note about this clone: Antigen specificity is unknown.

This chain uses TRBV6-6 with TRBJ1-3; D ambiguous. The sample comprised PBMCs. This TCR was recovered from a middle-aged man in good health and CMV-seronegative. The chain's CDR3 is CASSYSRPSSGNTIYF. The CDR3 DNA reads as TGTGCCAGCAGTTACTCGAGGCCGAGCTCTGGAAACACCATATATTTT.